Reported below is one TCR beta chain. Only in-frame clones appear in the TCRdb table, and some are missing; sequencing was by immunoSEQ multiplex PCR. The sample lists fewer than 150,000 clones, around 81% seen once, with under 14% in the top ten. This sample was taken from a study of blood T cell repertoires in COVID-19. About the study: The United States, Italy and Spain were the sources of the acute and convalescent COVID-19 samples. The analysed material was cDNA or gDNA that came from T cells, B-cell-depleted T cells, or PBMCs.

This CDR3 region has 15 residues. The germline V gene has CDR1 SNHLY and CDR2 FYNNEI. V was clipped by 9 bases and J by 3 bases; unmatched bases: 12. Sequencing was done on a sample of peripheral blood. V is TRBV2 and J is TRBJ2-7; 9 bases line up with TRBD2. The sequence derives from a human donor in a cohort sampled during active COVID-19. This CDR3 is CASTDAGTSLYEQYF. CDR3 sequence (DNA): TGTGCCAGTACCGACGCGGGGACTAGCCTCTACGAGCAGTACTTC.